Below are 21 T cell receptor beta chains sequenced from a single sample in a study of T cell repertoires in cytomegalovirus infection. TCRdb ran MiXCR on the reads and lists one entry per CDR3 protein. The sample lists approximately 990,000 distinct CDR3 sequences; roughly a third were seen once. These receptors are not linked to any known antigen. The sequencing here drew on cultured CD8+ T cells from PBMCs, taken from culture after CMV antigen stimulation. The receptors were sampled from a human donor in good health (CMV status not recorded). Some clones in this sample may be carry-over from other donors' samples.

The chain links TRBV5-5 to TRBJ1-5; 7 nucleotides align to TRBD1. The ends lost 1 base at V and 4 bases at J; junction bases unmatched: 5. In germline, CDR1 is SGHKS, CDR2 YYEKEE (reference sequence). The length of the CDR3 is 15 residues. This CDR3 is CASSLQGDLNQPQHF. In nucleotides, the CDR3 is TGTGCCAGCAGCTTGCAGGGGGACTTGAATCAGCCCCAGCATTTT.

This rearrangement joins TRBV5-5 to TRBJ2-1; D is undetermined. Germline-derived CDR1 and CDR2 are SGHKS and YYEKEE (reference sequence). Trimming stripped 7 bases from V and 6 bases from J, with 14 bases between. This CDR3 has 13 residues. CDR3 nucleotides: TGTGCCAGCCTTAGACCCGGGTTCAATGAGCAGTTCTTC. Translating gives CASLRPGFNEQFF.

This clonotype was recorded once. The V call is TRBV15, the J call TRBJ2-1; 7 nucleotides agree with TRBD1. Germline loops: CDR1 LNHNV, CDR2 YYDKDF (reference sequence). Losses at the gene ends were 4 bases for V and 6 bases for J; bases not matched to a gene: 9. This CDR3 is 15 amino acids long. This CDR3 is CATSKDRAGGNEQFF. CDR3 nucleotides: TGTGCCACCAGCAAAGACAGGGCAGGGGGCAATGAGCAGTTCTTC.

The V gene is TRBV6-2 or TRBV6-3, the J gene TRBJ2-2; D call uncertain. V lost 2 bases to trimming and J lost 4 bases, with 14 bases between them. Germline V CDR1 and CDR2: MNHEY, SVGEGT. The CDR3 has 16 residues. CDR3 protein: CASSYDPVSVTGELFF. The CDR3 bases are TGTGCCAGCAGTTACGACCCCGTCTCCGTCACCGGGGAGCTGTTTTTT.

The DNA of the CDR3 is TGTGCCAGCAGTTATGCGTTTCGTGGCTACACCTTC. Translated: CASSYAFRGYTF. The chain recombines TRBV6-2 or TRBV6-3 with TRBJ1-2; D gene unclear. V lost 3 bases, J lost 7 bases, and 9 bases lay in between. This CDR3 spans 12 amino acids. Germline V gene sequence: CDR1 MNHEY, CDR2 SVGEGT.

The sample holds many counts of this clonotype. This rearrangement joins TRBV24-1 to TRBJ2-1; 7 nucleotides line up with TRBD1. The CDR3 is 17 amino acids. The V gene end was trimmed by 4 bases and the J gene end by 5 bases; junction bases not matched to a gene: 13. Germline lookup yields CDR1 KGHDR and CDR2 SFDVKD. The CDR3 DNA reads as TGTGCCACCAGTGACGATAACAGGGGCCTCTTAAACAATGAGCAGTTCTTC. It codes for CATSDDNRGLLNNEQFF.

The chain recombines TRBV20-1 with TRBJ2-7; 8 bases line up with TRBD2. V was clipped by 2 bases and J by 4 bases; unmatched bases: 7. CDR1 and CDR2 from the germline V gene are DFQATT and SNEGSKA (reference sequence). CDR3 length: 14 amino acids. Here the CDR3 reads CSARFRTSRYEQYF. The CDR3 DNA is TGCAGTGCTAGATTTCGGACTAGCAGGTACGAGCAGTACTTC.

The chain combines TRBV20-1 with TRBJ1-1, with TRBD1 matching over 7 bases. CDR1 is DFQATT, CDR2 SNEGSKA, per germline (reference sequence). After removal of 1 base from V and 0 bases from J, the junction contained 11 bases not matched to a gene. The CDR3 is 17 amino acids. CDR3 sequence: CSARAPGGYLLNTEAFF. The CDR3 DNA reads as TGCAGTGCTAGAGCCCCAGGGGGGTATTTGCTGAACACTGAAGCTTTCTTT.

DNA of the CDR3: TGTGCCAGCAGTTTATTCTCCGGACAGGGAGCGGGTGAGACCCAGTACTTC. Amino acid sequence: CASSLFSGQGAGETQYF. The chain links TRBV27 to TRBJ2-5, with 8 bases fitting TRBD1. The V gene's germline CDR1 is MNHEY and CDR2 SMNVEV (reference sequence). The CDR3 is made up of 17 amino acids. The junction had 12 bases not matched to a gene; V was cut back by 1 base and J by 5 bases.

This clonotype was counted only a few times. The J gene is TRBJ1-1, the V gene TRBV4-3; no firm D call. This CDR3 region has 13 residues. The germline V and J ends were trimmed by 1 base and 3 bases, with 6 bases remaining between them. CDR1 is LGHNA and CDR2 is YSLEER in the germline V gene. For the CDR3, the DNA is TGCGCCAGCAGCCAAGCGGTGGACACTGAAGCTTTCTTT. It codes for CASSQAVDTEAFF.

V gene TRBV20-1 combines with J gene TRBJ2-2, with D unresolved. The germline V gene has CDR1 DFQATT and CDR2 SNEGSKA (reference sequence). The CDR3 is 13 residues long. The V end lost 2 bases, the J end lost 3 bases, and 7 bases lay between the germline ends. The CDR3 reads CSARHGYTGELFF. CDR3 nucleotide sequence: TGCAGTGCTAGACACGGATACACCGGGGAGCTGTTTTTT.

The CDR3 nucleotides read TGTGCCAGCAGTTACTCGAGTCTGACAGGGAGTAGGACAGATACGCAGTATTTT. Its translation: CASSYSSLTGSRTDTQYF. The V call is TRBV6-8, the J call TRBJ2-3; 7 nucleotides agree with TRBD1. This CDR3 comprises 18 residues. Germline CDR1 is MNHGY and CDR2 is SAAAGT. The ends lost 0 bases at V and 3 bases at J; junction bases unmatched: 12.

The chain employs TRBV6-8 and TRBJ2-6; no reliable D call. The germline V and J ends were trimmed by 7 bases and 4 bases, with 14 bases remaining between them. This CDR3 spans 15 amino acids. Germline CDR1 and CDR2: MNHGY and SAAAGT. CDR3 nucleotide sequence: TGTGCCAGCAAAGCAGAGCTCCTGGGGGCCAACGTCCTGACTTTC. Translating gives CASKAELLGANVLTF.

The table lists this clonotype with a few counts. CDR3 bases: TGTGCCAGCAGTTACGGGGATGTAGGGACAACGGGTGAGCAGTTCTTC. Its protein product is CASSYGDVGTTGEQFF. The rearrangement uses TRBV6-5 and TRBJ2-1; possibly TRBD1 for D (6 bases). This CDR3 contains 16 residues. V lost 2 bases and J lost 9, with 20 bases in between. Germline V gene data show CDR1 as MNHEY and CDR2 as SVGAGI.

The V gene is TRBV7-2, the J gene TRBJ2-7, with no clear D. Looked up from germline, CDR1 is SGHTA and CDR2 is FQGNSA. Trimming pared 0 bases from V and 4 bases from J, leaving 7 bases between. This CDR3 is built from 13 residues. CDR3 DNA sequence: TGTGCCAGCAGCTTAGCGGTTAATTACGAGCAGTACGTC. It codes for CASSLAVNYEQYV.

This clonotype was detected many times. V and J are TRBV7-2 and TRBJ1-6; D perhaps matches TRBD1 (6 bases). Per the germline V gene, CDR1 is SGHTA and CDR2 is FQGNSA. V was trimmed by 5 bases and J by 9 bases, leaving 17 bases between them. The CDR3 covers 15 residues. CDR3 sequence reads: CASSLVHQGSSPLHF. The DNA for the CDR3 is TGTGCCAGCAGCCTAGTCCACCAGGGGAGTTCACCCCTCCACTTT.

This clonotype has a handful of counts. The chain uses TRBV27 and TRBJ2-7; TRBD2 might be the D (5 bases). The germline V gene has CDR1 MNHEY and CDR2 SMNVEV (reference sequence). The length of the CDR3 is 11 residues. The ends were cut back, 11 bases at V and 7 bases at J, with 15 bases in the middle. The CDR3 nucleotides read TGTGCCTCCTCGGACTGGAGGGAGCAGTACGTC. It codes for CASSDWREQYV.

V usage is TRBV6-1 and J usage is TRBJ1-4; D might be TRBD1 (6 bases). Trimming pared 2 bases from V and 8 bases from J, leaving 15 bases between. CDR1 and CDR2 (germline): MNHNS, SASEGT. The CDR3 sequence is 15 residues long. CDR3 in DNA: TGTGCCAGCAGTGAAAAGGGACATCAGTACGAAAAACTGTTTTTT. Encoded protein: CASSEKGHQYEKLFF.

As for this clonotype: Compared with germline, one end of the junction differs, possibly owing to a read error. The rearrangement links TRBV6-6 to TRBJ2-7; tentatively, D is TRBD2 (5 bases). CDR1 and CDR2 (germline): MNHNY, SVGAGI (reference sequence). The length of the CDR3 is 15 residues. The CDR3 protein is CANSPTETSSYEQYF. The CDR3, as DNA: TGTGCCAACAGTCCGACCGAAACTAGCTCCTACGAGCAGTACTTC.

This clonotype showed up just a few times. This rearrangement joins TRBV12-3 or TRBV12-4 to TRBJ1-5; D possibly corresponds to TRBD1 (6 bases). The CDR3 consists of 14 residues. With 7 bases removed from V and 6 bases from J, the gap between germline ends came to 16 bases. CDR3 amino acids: CASTGERRGQPQHF. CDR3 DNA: TGTGCCAGCACAGGGGAGAGGAGAGGTCAGCCCCAGCATTTT.

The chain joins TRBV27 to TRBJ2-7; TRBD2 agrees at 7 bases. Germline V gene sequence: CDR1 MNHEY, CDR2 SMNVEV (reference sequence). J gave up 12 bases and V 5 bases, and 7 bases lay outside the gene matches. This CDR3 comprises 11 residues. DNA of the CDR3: TGTGCCAGCAGTCAAGGACTAGGACGGTACTTC. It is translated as CASSQGLGRYF.